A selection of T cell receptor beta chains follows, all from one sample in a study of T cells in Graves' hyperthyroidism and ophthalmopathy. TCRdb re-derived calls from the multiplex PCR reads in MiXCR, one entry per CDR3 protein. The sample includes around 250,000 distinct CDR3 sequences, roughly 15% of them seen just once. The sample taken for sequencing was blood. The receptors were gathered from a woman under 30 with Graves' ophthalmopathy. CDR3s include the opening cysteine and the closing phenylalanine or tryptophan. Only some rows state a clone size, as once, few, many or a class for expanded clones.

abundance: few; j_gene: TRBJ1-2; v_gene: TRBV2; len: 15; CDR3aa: CASSPRTGGIYGYTF
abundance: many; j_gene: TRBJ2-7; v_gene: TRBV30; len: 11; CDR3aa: CAWSVSGAQYF
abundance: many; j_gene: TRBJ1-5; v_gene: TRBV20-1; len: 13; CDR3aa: CSARMDSNQPQHF
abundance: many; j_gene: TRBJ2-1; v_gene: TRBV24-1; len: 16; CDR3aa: CATSDFGQGLSDEQFF
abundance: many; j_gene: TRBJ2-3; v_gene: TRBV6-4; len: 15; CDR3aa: CASSDSSGGADTQYF
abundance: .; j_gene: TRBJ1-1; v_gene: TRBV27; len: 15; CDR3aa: CASSFVDRMDTEAFF
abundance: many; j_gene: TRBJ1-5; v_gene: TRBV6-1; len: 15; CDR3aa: CASSEMDRSNQPQHF
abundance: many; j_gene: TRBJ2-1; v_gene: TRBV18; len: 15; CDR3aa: CASTSSGFSYNEQFF
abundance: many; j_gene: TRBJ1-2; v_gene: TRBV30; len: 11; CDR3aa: CALGGDYGYTF
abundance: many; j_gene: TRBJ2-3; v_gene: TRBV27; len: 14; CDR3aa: CASSRERSTDTQYF